This entry lists 29 T cell receptor beta chains sequenced from one sample in a study of blood T cell repertoires in COVID-19. Some clones are missing from TCRdb's copy, which holds only in-frame ones; the method was immunoSEQ multiplex PCR. Of approximately 230,000 clones listed, roughly 88% are singletons. Material: peripheral blood. The source is a young man who had recovered from COVID-19.

This clone was seen a single time. The chain employs TRBV7-2 and TRBJ1-5; a weak D match, TRBD1 (5 bases). The CDR3 loop spans 17 amino acids. Trimming stripped 5 bases from V and 4 bases from J, with 21 bases between. Germline CDR1 and CDR2: SGHTA and FQGNSA. The CDR3 DNA reads TGTGCCAGCAGCAAACAACCACCGGGCCAGGGTAATCAGCCCCAGCATTTT. The encoded protein is CASSKQPPGQGNQPQHF.

The rearrangement links TRBV7-6 to TRBJ2-7; 7 bases are shared with TRBD1. The CDR3 is made up of 12 amino acids. Germline-derived CDR1 and CDR2 are SGHVS and FNYEAQ. The V gene end was trimmed by 4 bases and the J gene end by 5 bases; junction bases not matched to a gene: 2. The CDR3 nucleotides are TGTGCCAGCAGCTCACAGGGGCACGAGCAGTACTTC. Its translation: CASSSQGHEQYF.

V gene TRBV19 combines with J gene TRBJ1-6; D gene uncertain. Germline V gives CDR1 LNHDA, CDR2 SQIVND (reference sequence). This CDR3 has 13 amino acids. Trimming stripped 0 bases from V and 8 bases from J, with 5 bases between. The CDR3 region is CASSIDQDSPLHF. As DNA, the CDR3 is TGTGCCAGTAGTATAGATCAGGATTCACCCCTCCACTTT.

The chain combines TRBV6-5 with TRBJ2-7; D is possibly TRBD2 (5 bases). The CDR3 contains 12 residues. CDR1 and CDR2 from the germline V gene are MNHEY and SVGAGI. Between the trimmed V and J ends, which lost 7 bases and 3 bases, there was a span of 10 bases. This CDR3 is CASTPSGYEQYF. The CDR3 nucleotides are TGTGCCAGCACCCCGAGCGGCTACGAGCAGTACTTC.

V gene TRBV11-3 combines with J gene TRBJ1-1, with 10 nucleotides matching TRBD1. Germline V gives CDR1 SGHNT, CDR2 YENEEA. The CDR3 runs 14 residues. The J segment lost 6 bases and the V segment lost 3 bases, leaving 4 bases of the junction unmatched. CDR3 in DNA: TGTGCCAGCAGCTTTGGAGGACAGGGGGCTGAAGCTTTCTTT. This encodes CASSFGGQGAEAFF.

The chain joins TRBV5-6 to TRBJ1-1, with D possibly being TRBD1 (6 bases). Trimming cost V 3 bases and J 8 bases, with 14 bases left between them. Germline V gives CDR1 SGHDT, CDR2 YYEEEE. This CDR3 has 13 residues. The CDR3 region is CASSSVTGLEAFF. The CDR3 DNA is TGTGCCAGCAGCTCGGTGACAGGCCTCGAAGCTTTCTTT.

The CDR3 protein is CASSVVEEQNNEQFF. The CDR3 DNA reads TGTGCCAGCAGTGTGGTAGAAGAACAGAACAATGAGCAGTTCTTC. The chain combines TRBV2 with TRBJ2-1; D is unclear. CDR1 and CDR2 (germline): SNHLY, FYNNEI. Deletions cut 4 bases from V and 5 bases from J, with 15 bases between. This CDR3 has 15 amino acids.

The chain is built from TRBV5-8 and TRBJ1-6; D gene unclear. Trimming stripped 0 bases from V and 16 bases from J, with 8 bases between. The length of the CDR3 is 11 residues. CDR1 SGHTS and CDR2 YDEGEE come from the germline V gene. The CDR3 region is CASSLELMLHF. The CDR3 coding sequence is TGTGCCAGCAGCTTGGAACTGATGCTCCACTTT. Variable domain in full (rest from reference TRBV5-8 and TRBJ1-6): EAGVTQSPTHLIKTRGQQATLRCSPISGHTSVYWYQQALGLGLQFLLWYDEGEERNRGNFPPRFSGRQFPNYSSELNVNALELEDSALYLCASSLELMLHFGNGTRLTVT.

The rearrangement joins TRBV5-1 to TRBJ1-3; weak D call: TRBD1 (5 bases). V lost 3 bases to trimming and J lost 8 bases, with 21 bases between them. CDR1 SGHRS and CDR2 YFSETQ come from the germline V gene. The CDR3 contains 16 residues. This CDR3 is CASSYREAGSGDTIYF. The CDR3 DNA reads as TGCGCCAGCAGCTACCGGGAGGCAGGGAGTGGGGACACCATATATTTT. Full variable domain (rest looked up from reference TRBV5-1 and TRBJ1-3): KAGVTQTPRYLIKTRGQQVTLSCSPISGHRSVSWYQQTPGQGLQFLFEYFSETQRNKGNFPGRFSGRQFSNSRSEMNVSTLELGDSALYLCASSYREAGSGDTIYFGEGSWLTVV.

V gene TRBV18 combines with J gene TRBJ1-4, with TRBD1 identical over 7 bases. J lost 5 bases, V lost 3 bases, and 6 bases had no gene match. The CDR3 length is 15 residues. CDR1 and CDR2 (germline): KGHSH, LQKENI. CDR3 sequence: CASSPPQGMNEKLFF. The CDR3 DNA is TGTGCCAGCTCACCTCCACAGGGGATGAATGAAAAACTGTTTTTT. Looking up the rest from reference TRBV18 and TRBJ1-4 gives the full variable domain: NAGVMQNPRHLVRRRGQEARLRCSPMKGHSHVYWYRQLPEEGLKFMVYLQKENIIDESGMPKERFSAEFPKEGPSILRIQQVVRGDSAAYFCASSPPQGMNEKLFFGSGTQLSVL.

The V call is TRBV27, the J call TRBJ1-2; D unresolved. The CDR3 has 12 amino acids. CDR1 is MNHEY, CDR2 SMNVEV, per germline (reference sequence). Between the trimmed V and J ends, which lost 4 bases and 4 bases, there was a span of 7 bases. Here the CDR3 reads CASSSQPYGYTF. The CDR3 bases are TGTGCCAGCAGTTCACAACCCTATGGCTACACCTTC.

The genes are TRBV5-1 and TRBJ1-2; 9 nucleotides align to TRBD1. CDR1 SGHRS and CDR2 YFSETQ come from the germline V gene. The V and J ends lost 4 bases and 6 bases, in that order; junction bases with no gene match: 4. The CDR3 sequence is 13 residues long. This CDR3 is CASSAGQGDGYTF. CDR3 coding DNA: TGCGCCAGCAGCGCGGGACAGGGTGATGGCTACACCTTC. The entire variable domain, with the rest obtained from reference TRBV5-1 and TRBJ1-2, is as follows: KAGVTQTPRYLIKTRGQQVTLSCSPISGHRSVSWYQQTPGQGLQFLFEYFSETQRNKGNFPGRFSGRQFSNSRSEMNVSTLELGDSALYLCASSAGQGDGYTFGSGTRLTVV.

The rearrangement links TRBV11-2 to TRBJ2-1; tentatively, D is TRBD2 (5 bases). V was shortened by 4 bases and J by 8 bases, with 12 bases between the two germline ends. This CDR3 has 13 amino acids. Germline V CDR1 and CDR2: SGHAT, FQNNGV. CDR3 amino acids: CASSSPSIDEQFF. The CDR3 bases are TGTGCCAGCAGCTCCCCTAGCATCGATGAGCAGTTCTTC.

This sequence joins TRBV10-2 and TRBJ1-6; 8 bases are a match to TRBD1. The CDR3 covers 13 residues. Germline V gene sequence: CDR1 WSHSY, CDR2 SAAADI. Trimming took 10 bases from V and 9 from J; bases not matched to a gene: 8. CDR3 DNA sequence: TGCGCCACGGAAGGACAGGGAACTTCACCCCTCCACTTT. Protein: CATEGQGTSPLHF.

This chain joins TRBV12-3 or TRBV12-4 and TRBJ2-5; D is undetermined. V shed 5 bases and J shed 2 bases, with 9 bases lying between them. The CDR3 totals 13 residues. The CDR3 region is CASSPLSQETQYF. The DNA for the CDR3 is TGTGCCAGCAGTCCCCTCTCTCAAGAGACCCAGTACTTC.

The V and J genes are TRBV28 and TRBJ1-1; D gene unclear. This CDR3 has 12 amino acids. V lost 1 base to trimming and J lost 4 bases, with 4 bases between them. Germline CDR1 is MDHEN and CDR2 is SYDVKM. CDR3 nucleotides: TGTGCCAGCAGTTTATCATTCACTGAAGCTTTCTTT. It translates to CASSLSFTEAFF.

The chain recombines TRBV18 with TRBJ2-6; tentative D call: TRBD1 (6 bases). The CDR3 extends over 17 amino acids. V was trimmed by 1 base and J by 0 bases, leaving 10 bases between them. Germline CDR1 is KGHSH and CDR2 is LQKENI. The CDR3 nucleotides are TGTGCCAGCTCACCACTTCGGACAGCCTCTGGGGCCAACGTCCTGACTTTC. Protein: CASSPLRTASGANVLTF.

The chain recombines TRBV30 with TRBJ2-7, with 10 bases identical to TRBD1. V lost 4 bases to trimming and J lost 6 bases; unmatched junction nucleotides: 6. The CDR3 has 13 amino acids. In germline, CDR1 is GTSNPN, CDR2 SVGIG (reference sequence). The CDR3 sequence is CAWNRDRGSEQYF. In DNA, the CDR3 is TGTGCCTGGAACCGGGACAGGGGATCCGAGCAGTACTTC.

CDR3 coding DNA: TGTGCCAGCAGCTTACCAGGAGGGGTTGTTAGCAATCAGCCCCAGCATTTT. This codes for CASSLPGGVVSNQPQHF. The chain joins TRBV11-2 to TRBJ1-5; the D gene is possibly TRBD1 (5 bases). The CDR3 runs to 17 residues. Germline CDR1 reads SGHAT; CDR2 reads FQNNGV. Trimming stripped 2 bases from V and 0 bases from J, with 14 bases between. The full variable domain, completed using reference TRBV11-2 and TRBJ1-5, is EAGVAQSPRYKIIEKRQSVAFWCNPISGHATLYWYQQILGQGPKLLIQFQNNGVVDDSQLPKDRFSAERLKGVDSTLKIQPAKLEDSAVYLCASSLPGGVVSNQPQHFGDGTRLSIL.

The chain uses TRBV27 and TRBJ1-1; TRBD1 aligns across 8 bases. Germline V gives CDR1 MNHEY, CDR2 SMNVEV (reference sequence). V was pared by 0 bases and J by 4 bases, with 4 bases of the junction left unmatched. The CDR3 loop spans 15 amino acids. DNA for the CDR3: TGTGCCAGCAGTTTATCCGGACAGGGTGGCACTGAAGCTTTCTTT. Protein product: CASSLSGQGGTEAFF.

The J gene is TRBJ2-7, the V gene TRBV7-2, with D perhaps TRBD1 (5 bases). CDR1 is SGHTA and CDR2 is FQGNSA in the germline V gene. V was cut by 4 bases and J by 3 bases, with 7 bases left in between. CDR3 size: 12 residues. DNA for the CDR3: TGTGCCAGCAGCTATCAGGGCTACGAGCAGTACTTC. This encodes CASSYQGYEQYF. The full variable domain, its missing parts supplied by reference TRBV7-2 and TRBJ2-7, is GAGVSQSPSNKVTEKGKDVELRCDPISGHTALYWYRQSLGQGLEFLIYFQGNSAPDKSGLPSDRFSAERTGGSVSTLTIQRTQQEDSAVYLCASSYQGYEQYFGPGTRLTVT.

The chain recombines TRBV5-1 with TRBJ2-1; a possible D gene is TRBD2 (6 bases). This CDR3 contains 14 residues. Between the trimmed V and J ends, which lost 0 bases and 8 bases, there was a span of 12 bases. Germline CDR1 reads SGHRS; CDR2 reads YFSETQ. Here the CDR3 reads CASSLEGRDYEQFF. Written as DNA, the CDR3 is TGCGCCAGCAGCTTGGAGGGCAGGGACTATGAGCAGTTCTTC.

The J gene is TRBJ2-7, the V gene TRBV27; tentatively, D is TRBD2 (6 bases). This CDR3 is built from 16 residues. V lost 6 bases and J 9 bases, leaving 27 bases between the germline ends. The V gene's germline CDR1 is MNHEY and CDR2 SMNVEV (reference sequence). CDR3 protein: CASSPATAGRWLGQYF. Written as DNA, the CDR3 is TGTGCCAGCAGCCCCGCGACCGCGGGACGTTGGTTGGGGCAGTACTTC.

At least ten counts were recorded for this clone. The chain couples TRBV2 to TRBJ2-2; 11 bases fit TRBD2. The CDR3 has 15 amino acids. V shed 7 bases and J 1 base; nucleotides not matched to a gene: 2. Germline lookup yields CDR1 SNHLY and CDR2 FYNNEI. The chain's CDR3 is CASTGTSGNTGELFF. CDR3 in DNA: TGTGCCAGCACCGGGACTAGCGGGAACACCGGGGAGCTGTTTTTT.

The gene calls are TRBV6-5 and TRBJ2-5, with D tentatively TRBD1 (5 bases). Germline V gene sequence: CDR1 MNHEY, CDR2 SVGAGI. The CDR3 runs 14 residues. V lost 2 bases, J lost 5 bases, and 12 bases lay in between. The CDR3 sequence: CASSYGAGWETQYF. The CDR3 bases are TGTGCCAGCAGTTACGGTGCAGGGTGGGAGACCCAGTACTTC.

The rearrangement links TRBV18 to TRBJ2-1, with 7 nucleotides matching TRBD2. The CDR3 extends over 16 amino acids. Per the germline V gene, CDR1 is KGHSH and CDR2 is LQKENI. V gave up 0 bases and J gave up 5 bases; unmatched junction bases: 7. The CDR3 loop is CASSPPSGGRNNEQFF. As DNA, the CDR3 is TGTGCCAGCTCACCACCATCGGGGGGTCGAAACAATGAGCAGTTCTTC.

The chain joins TRBV29-1 to TRBJ1-1; 8 positions agree with TRBD1. Losses at the gene ends were 4 bases for V and 5 bases for J; bases not matched to a gene: 3. Germline CDR1 SQVTM, CDR2 ANQGSEA. This CDR3 region has 12 residues. Here the CDR3 reads CSVADRETEAFF. The CDR3 coding sequence is TGCAGCGTTGCGGACAGGGAAACTGAAGCTTTCTTT. The full variable domain, its missing parts supplied by reference TRBV29-1 and TRBJ1-1, is SAVISQKPSRDICQRGTSLTIQCQVDSQVTMMFWYRQQPGQSLTLIATANQGSEATYESGFVIDKFPISRPNLTFSTLTVSNMSPEDSSIYLCSVADRETEAFFGQGTRLTVV.

The chain is built from TRBV27 and TRBJ2-5; D might be TRBD1 (6 bases). Trimming pared 3 bases from V and 5 bases from J, leaving 10 bases between. This CDR3 has 13 residues. In germline, CDR1 is MNHEY, CDR2 SMNVEV (reference sequence). The chain's CDR3 is CASSLTGGETQYF. CDR3 sequence (DNA): TGTGCCAGCAGTTTGACAGGTGGGGAGACCCAGTACTTC.

The CDR3 protein is CASRDAQRDFRQETQYF. The CDR3 DNA follows: TGTGCCAGCCGTGACGCCCAGCGGGACTTTCGCCAAGAGACCCAGTACTTC. This chain uses TRBV27 with TRBJ2-5; 7 bases map to TRBD2. The V and J ends lost 8 bases and 1 base, in that order; junction bases with no gene match: 16. CDR3 size: 17 residues. The germline V gene has CDR1 MNHEY and CDR2 SMNVEV (reference sequence).